This entry features one T cell receptor (beta chain) sequence. Its target is not known. The data originate from a study of cytomegalovirus exposure and HLA in healthy donors. Study details: HLA-typed donors were the source of approximately 80 million unique TCRs held in an early data release. General observations from the study: There were reportedly fewer N-insertions in an Asian-associated ancestry cluster than the roughly 670-donor mean, in a later analysis. Three chains tied to CMV proved CMV antigen-specific in vitro.

The study ran its PCR with 60 Vbeta and 13 Jbeta primers. Clones were sequenced by immunoSEQ multiplex PCR, and TCRdb holds only the in-frame ones, with some missing. The sample consists of 85,000 to 100,000 clones, 60% to 75% of them appearing once. The CDR3 has 12 residues. Looked up from germline, CDR1 is SEHNR and CDR2 is FQNEAQ (reference sequence). V trimming: 4 bases; J trimming: 7 bases; junction bases outside the gene matches: 1. J is TRBJ1-1 and V is TRBV7-9, with TRBD1 matching 9 bases. The sequence derives from a man aged 55 to 70 in good health and CMV-seronegative. The source material was PBMCs. CDR3 in amino acids: CASSWGQGEAFF. The DNA for the CDR3 is TGTGCCAGCAGCTGGGGACAGGGTGAAGCTTTCTTT.